These T cell receptor beta chains were read from a single sample in a study of cytomegalovirus exposure and HLA in healthy donors. Some clones are missing from TCRdb's copy, which holds only in-frame ones; the method was immunoSEQ multiplex PCR. The table records about 400,000 clones, 75% to 90% of them present only once. Sequencing was performed on PBMCs. Source of these receptors: a young woman in good health and CMV-seronegative. CDR3s include the opening cysteine and the closing phenylalanine or tryptophan.

>TRBJ1-1|TRBV6-1
CASSENWGRTEAFF
>TRBJ1-5|TRBV5-1
CASSFSEGGKPQHF
>TRBJ2-5|TRBV7-9
CASSYGQGETQYF
>TRBJ1-1|TRBV19
CASSTDPGTDLEAFF
>TRBJ2-3|TRBV5-1
CASSLGRGTDTQYF
>TRBJ1-6|TRBV6-1
CASSEGQGAREWGSPLHF
>TRBJ2-2|TRBV14
CASSQERQGVGDTGELFF
>TRBJ2-5|TRBV2
CASSEELGRVETQYF
>TRBJ2-7|TRBV5-4
CASSRRGGSYEQYF
>TRBJ2-3|TRBV7-9
CASSLAFGTDTQYF
>TRBJ1-5|TRBV28
CASSLPGSLNQPQHF
>TRBJ2-2|TRBV27
CASRLTGSGGELFF
>TRBJ2-3|TRBV7-6
CASSTQDTQYF
>TRBJ2-1|TRBV7-9
CASSPRGLADYNEQFF
>TRBJ2-2|TRBV2
CASSRPATGELFF
>TRBJ2-3|TRBV9
CASSVLGLAETDTQYF
>TRBJ1-3|TRBV6-1
CASSNQGYSGNTIYF
>TRBJ1-2|TRBV28
CASSRGRRSYGYTF
>TRBJ2-7|TRBV28
CASSSPWRGGEQYF
>TRBJ2-1|TRBV2
CASSPRVGQGSYNEQFF
>TRBJ2-5|TRBV10-2
CASSEPRTAPGTQYF
>TRBJ1-1|TRBV5-1
CASFGTTNTEAFF
>TRBJ2-7|TRBV28
CASSLWGTGGKYEQYF
>TRBJ2-7|TRBV30
CAWNPPGTGSLWGEQYF
>TRBJ2-6|TRBV27
CASSLWRTGVTGANVLTF
>TRBJ2-2|TRBV29-1
CSAVAGGNTGELFF
>TRBJ2-1|TRBV5-1
CASSLISGRISSYNEQFF
>TRBJ2-7|TRBV2
CASRVNLEQYF
>TRBJ1-5|TRBV28
CASSGRTVSNQPQHF
>TRBJ2-3|TRBV11-3
CASSLGDRGRGTDTQYF
>TRBJ2-7|TRBV28
CASSYTGGGYEQYF
>TRBJ2-7|TRBV5-4
CASSLGDKPWHEQYF
>TRBJ2-4|TRBV5-1
CASSLAGTGVNIQYF
>TRBJ2-2|TRBV7-8
CASSLAAGFATGELFF
>TRBJ2-7|TRBV6-5
CASSLGDYEQYF
>TRBJ1-1|TRBV6-1
CASSVPGTGVTEAFF
>TRBJ1-6|TRBV28
CASTKTGVDNSPLHF
>TRBJ2-7|TRBV15
CATSRAGDRAEWLYF
>TRBJ2-1|TRBV7-9
CASSLSSRGDEQFF
>TRBJ2-3|TRBV28
CASTLAGVTDTQYF
>TRBJ1-1|TRBV4-1
CASTGSSAEAFF
>TRBJ2-2|TRBV2
CASNSATNTGELFF
>TRBJ2-1|TRBV6-5
CASTGAGGPYNEQFF
>TRBJ1-3|TRBV18
CASSPQALGQGRTGNTIYF
>TRBJ1-2|TRBV5-1
CASSATTGGAVDGYTF
>TRBJ2-5|TRBV5-1
CASSASTGGAETQYF
>TRBJ2-7|TRBV9
CASSVGPGQGSYEQYF
>TRBJ2-7|TRBV10-2
CASSPGRLAGIKDEQYF
>TRBJ2-1|TRBV2
CASSVEGANNEQFF
>TRBJ2-3|TRBV20-1
CSAARGSTQYF
>TRBJ2-1|TRBV6-5
CASNPTLAAEQFF
>TRBJ1-1|TRBV30
CAWTGTEWAEAFF
>TRBJ2-3|TRBV9
CASSASSRAADTQYF
>TRBJ2-7|TRBV14
CASSQRRGQAHEQYF
>TRBJ2-2|TRBV4-1
CASSQVRQPPTGELFF
>TRBJ1-1|TRBV2
CASSVVWGVDTEAFF
>TRBJ2-3|TRBV15
CATSRGAHGGSEKDTQYF